A selection of T cell receptor beta chains follows, all from one sample in a study of cytomegalovirus exposure and HLA in healthy donors. Sequenced by immunoSEQ multiplex PCR; TCRdb stores in-frame clones only, minus some. The table lists around 99,000 clones, about 63% of them singletons. Sequencing input: PBMCs. The receptor set was obtained from a woman aged 25-40 years in good health and CMV-seronegative. CDR3s include the opening cysteine and the closing phenylalanine or tryptophan. Fields, in order: D gene, V gene, clone size, J gene, CDR3 protein, CDR3 DNA. The D gene is left open where the match is weak. Where a row states a size, it is once, few, many or the class of an expanded clone; other rows omit it.

>TRBD2|TRBV15|NA|TRBJ2-7
CATSRGSGNYEQYF
TGTGCCACCAGCAGAGGCAGCGGGAACTACGAGCAGTACTTC
>NA|TRBV7-9|NA|TRBJ2-1
CASSPGDEQFF
TGTGCCAGCAGCCCGGGGGATGAGCAGTTCTTC
>NA|TRBV14|NA|TRBJ2-1
CASSQSTNSQFF
TGTGCCAGCAGCCAGTCGACTAATTCGCAGTTCTTC
>TRBD1|TRBV14|NA|TRBJ2-7
CASSHRGLSYEQYF
TGTGCCAGCAGCCATAGGGGGCTGTCCTACGAGCAGTACTTC
>NA|TRBV2|NA|TRBJ2-7
CATKGLFFSYEQYF
TGTGCCACCAAGGGACTTTTCTTCTCCTACGAGCAGTACTTC
>NA|TRBV23-1|NA|TRBJ1-5
CASSHRGAPKNQPQHF
TGCGCCAGCAGTCATCGGGGGGCCCCTAAGAATCAGCCCCAGCATTTT
>NA|TRBV6-5|few|TRBJ1-6
CASSYRGGNSPLHF
TGTGCCAGCAGTTACCGGGGAGGGAATTCACCCCTCCACTTT
>NA|TRBV5-1|NA|TRBJ2-7
CASSLGAYEQYF
TGCGCCAGCAGCTTGGGAGCGTACGAGCAGTACTTC
>TRBD2|TRBV7-2|NA|TRBJ2-2
CASRPLAGGTWNTGELFF
TGTGCCAGCAGACCACTAGCGGGGGGGACCTGGAACACCGGGGAGCTGTTTTTT
>NA|TRBV12-5|NA|TRBJ2-7
CASGLDGSYEQYF
TGTGCTAGTGGTTTGGACGGGTCCTACGAGCAGTACTTC
>TRBD1|TRBV6-6|NA|TRBJ2-5
CASSLQGAQGEQYF
TGTGCCAGCAGTCTGCAGGGGGCGCAAGGTGAGCAGTACTTC
>NA|TRBV30|NA|TRBJ1-5
CAWREAVDQPQHF
TGTGCCTGGCGGGAGGCAGTCGATCAGCCCCAGCATTTT
>NA|TRBV7-8|few|TRBJ2-4
CASSSAEAVTKNIQYF
TGTGCCAGCAGCTCCGCGGAGGCGGTTACCAAAAACATTCAGTACTTC
>TRBD1|TRBV9|NA|TRBJ1-3
CASSFGQGTPGNTIYF
TGTGCCAGCAGCTTCGGACAGGGTACGCCTGGAAACACCATATATTTT
>NA|TRBV15|NA|TRBJ1-1
CATSSASGTEAFF
TGTGCCACCAGCAGTGCTTCAGGAACTGAAGCTTTCTTT
>NA|TRBV21-1|NA|TRBJ1-4
CASSKPRGHREGGEKLFF
TGTGCCAGCAGCAAACCAAGAGGGCACAGGGAAGGTGGTGAAAAACTGTTTTTT
>TRBD2|TRBV5-1|NA|TRBJ2-7
CASSPLAGGPSEQYF
TGCGCCAGCAGCCCATTAGCGGGAGGGCCCTCCGAGCAGTACTTC
>TRBD2|TRBV10-3|NA|TRBJ2-7
CAISESRLAGAYEQYF
TGTGCCATCAGTGAGTCGAGACTAGCGGGAGCCTACGAGCAGTACTTC
>NA|TRBV7-9|few|TRBJ1-2
CASSLYREVYGYTF
TGTGCCAGCAGCCTCTACAGGGAAGTCTATGGCTACACCTTC
>TRBD1|TRBV19|few|TRBJ1-5
CASSTDRGRHQPQHF
TGTGCCAGTAGTACTGACAGGGGTCGCCATCAGCCCCAGCATTTT
>TRBD2|TRBV9|few|TRBJ2-2
CASSVRGGGTGELFF
TGTGCCAGCAGCGTCCGCGGGGGAGGGACCGGGGAGCTGTTTTTT
>NA|TRBV7-6|NA|TRBJ1-1
CASSLARNGFTDSEAFF
TGTGCCAGCAGCTTAGCGCGGAACGGCTTCACGGACAGTGAAGCTTTCTTT
>TRBD1|TRBV7-2|NA|TRBJ2-1
CASGQGAVGNEQFF
TGTGCCAGCGGACAGGGGGCAGTCGGCAATGAGCAGTTCTTC
>NA|TRBV10-3|NA|TRBJ2-1
CAALGLVGGLHNEQFF
TGTGCCGCGCTCGGGTTGGTGGGGGGTCTCCACAATGAGCAGTTCTTC
>NA|TRBV12-5|NA|TRBJ1-1
CASGSDRERGNTEAFF
TGTGCTAGTGGTTCCGACCGGGAGAGAGGGAACACTGAAGCTTTCTTT
>TRBD1|TRBV7-2|NA|TRBJ1-5
CASSSQRTGANQPQHF
TGTGCCAGCAGCTCCCAGCGGACAGGGGCTAATCAGCCCCAGCATTTT
>TRBD1|TRBV7-9|NA|TRBJ2-7
CASSRGQGSEQYF
TGTGCCAGCAGTAGGGGACAGGGTTCCGAGCAGTACTTC
>TRBD2|TRBV7-2|NA|TRBJ2-1
CASRGESSGSYNEQFF
TGTGCCAGCAGGGGAGAATCTAGCGGCTCCTACAATGAGCAGTTCTTC
>TRBD1|TRBV5-1|NA|TRBJ1-4
CASSLALTGGASEKLFF
TGCGCCAGCAGCTTGGCCCTGACAGGGGGCGCATCAGAAAAACTGTTTTTT
>NA|TRBV7-9|NA|TRBJ1-3
CASSLEGGVGNTIYF
TGTGCCAGCAGCTTAGAAGGGGGAGTGGGAAACACCATATATTTT
>TRBD1|TRBV28|NA|TRBJ1-1
CASSLAGGEHTEAFF
TGTGCCAGCAGTTTAGCAGGGGGCGAGCACACTGAAGCTTTCTTT
>NA|TRBV5-1|NA|TRBJ2-1
CASSYVGGSYNEQFF
TGCGCCAGCAGCTATGTCGGGGGCTCCTACAATGAGCAGTTCTTC
>NA|TRBV7-8|NA|TRBJ2-3
CASSSSEGTDTQYF
TGTGCCAGCAGCTCGTCGGAGGGCACAGATACGCAGTATTTT
>TRBD1|TRBV10-3|once|TRBJ2-5
CAISENRGETQYF
TGTGCCATCAGTGAGAACAGGGGAGAGACCCAGTACTTC
>TRBD2|TRBV19|NA|TRBJ2-1
CASSVGAGAYEQFF
TGTGCCAGTAGTGTCGGAGCGGGAGCCTATGAGCAGTTCTTC
>NA|TRBV6-5|NA|TRBJ2-7
CASSYLGGDYEQYF
TGTGCCAGCAGTTACCTTGGAGGGGACTACGAGCAGTACTTC
>NA|TRBV5-1|NA|TRBJ2-1
CASRGLLVRGAGEQFF
TGCGCCAGCAGGGGCTTGCTGGTTCGGGGGGCTGGTGAGCAGTTCTTC
>NA|TRBV6-1|NA|TRBJ2-7
CASSERLSVVYEQYF
TGTGCCAGCAGTGAACGATTATCCGTAGTCTACGAGCAGTACTTC
>TRBD1|TRBV7-9|NA|TRBJ1-1
CASSLQQGATEAFF
TGTGCCAGCAGCCTCCAACAGGGGGCCACTGAAGCTTTCTTT
>TRBD1|TRBV6-1|NA|TRBJ1-1
CASRLGQANTEAFF
TGTGCCAGCAGGCTGGGACAGGCGAACACTGAAGCTTTCTTT
>NA|TRBV6-5|NA|TRBJ1-1
CASSYSEGRKTEAFF
TGTGCCAGCAGTTACTCGGAGGGGAGGAAAACTGAAGCTTTCTTT
>NA|TRBV27|NA|TRBJ2-7
CASSLYMGGWEQYF
TGTGCCAGCAGTTTATATATGGGGGGTTGGGAGCAGTACTTC
>TRBD1|TRBV10-3|NA|TRBJ2-6
CATGTGEGGGANVLTF
TGTGCCACCGGGACAGGGGAGGGTGGTGGGGCCAACGTCCTGACTTTC